The next 30 T cell receptor beta chains were all read from a single sample in a study of blood T cell repertoires in COVID-19 (dated by TCRdb to the early 2020s). The protocol used for the library was the immunoSEQ multiplex PCR assay. This is the immuneACCESS table as TCRdb keeps it, with only in-frame sequences that have V and J called. A part of the clones is gone; compared with another copy, unresolved V genes explain less than half, and the rest is unexplained. The sample includes roughly 13,000 clones, with 75% to 90% observed a single time. About a sixth of the sample is held by the ten biggest clonotypes. Material for sequencing was peripheral blood. Source of these receptors: a man aged 35 to 55 with active or convalescent COVID-19.

The rearrangement uses TRBV11-2 and TRBJ2-2; no clear D gene. Trimming took 3 bases from V and 0 from J, leaving 8 bases between them. CDR1 is SGHAT and CDR2 is FQNNGV in the germline V gene. This CDR3 region has 15 residues. This chain's CDR3 is CASSFLLSNTGELFF. CDR3 coding DNA: TGTGCCAGCAGCTTTCTCCTTTCGAACACCGGGGAGCTGTTTTTT.

The rearrangement links TRBV7-3 to TRBJ2-7; 8 nucleotides line up with TRBD1. The CDR3 covers 17 residues. Germline CDR1 is SGHTA and CDR2 is FQGTGA. The ends lost 2 bases at V and 6 bases at J; junction bases unmatched: 15. CDR3 sequence reads: CASSLCGRGHWGAEQYF. The CDR3 region has the DNA TGTGCCAGCAGCTTATGTGGCAGGGGGCACTGGGGGGCCGAGCAGTACTTC.

The V call is TRBV18, the J call TRBJ1-1; D not resolved. The CDR3 totals 13 residues. CDR1 and CDR2 (germline): KGHSH, LQKENI. Between the trimmed V and J ends, which lost 0 bases and 4 bases, there was a span of 6 bases. Here the CDR3 DNA reads TGTGCCAGCTCACCACCTTCCTCCACTGAAGCTTTCTTT. As protein: CASSPPSSTEAFF.

The chain recombines TRBV7-3 with TRBJ2-2; 8 nucleotides align to TRBD2. Germline V gene sequence: CDR1 SGHTA, CDR2 FQGTGA. Trimming at V came to 6 bases and at J to 2 bases, leaving 5 bases not matched to a gene. The CDR3 extends over 15 amino acids. This CDR3 reads CASRTGGVNTGELFF. CDR3 DNA: TGTGCCAGCAGAACCGGGGGGGTTAACACCGGGGAGCTGTTTTTT.

V gene TRBV19 combines with J gene TRBJ1-2; D perhaps matches TRBD1 (5 bases). Between the trimmed V and J ends, which lost 2 bases and 8 bases, there was a span of 18 bases. The CDR3 contains 15 residues. Germline V gives CDR1 LNHDA, CDR2 SQIVND (reference sequence). CDR3 loop: CASSIHPGVRMGYTF. The CDR3, as DNA: TGTGCCAGTAGTATACATCCGGGGGTCCGCATGGGCTACACCTTC.

The chain recombines TRBV6-5 with TRBJ2-3, with D perhaps matching TRBD2 (5 bases). There are 14 residues in the CDR3. V lost 8 bases and J lost 2, with 14 bases in between. Germline CDR1 MNHEY, CDR2 SVGAGI. Here the CDR3 DNA reads TGTGCCAGCTCATCCAGCGGACCCACAGATACGCAGTATTTT. This encodes CASSSSGPTDTQYF.

The CDR3, as DNA: TGTGCCAGCAGTTATGACGGAGAAACTGGAAACACCATATATTTT. It translates to CASSYDGETGNTIYF. The V gene is TRBV6-5, the J gene TRBJ1-3; D uncertain. The ends were cut back, 3 bases at V and 2 bases at J, with 11 bases in the middle. CDR1 is MNHEY and CDR2 is SVGAGI in the germline V gene. CDR3 length equals 15 residues.

The chain uses TRBV24-1 and TRBJ1-5, with TRBD1 matching over 7 bases. After removal of 6 bases from V and 7 bases from J, the junction contained 5 bases not matched to a gene. The CDR3 length is 13 residues. The V gene's germline CDR1 is KGHDR and CDR2 SFDVKD. The CDR3 here is CATSKGAWQPQHF. CDR3 in DNA: TGTGCCACCAGTAAGGGGGCTTGGCAGCCCCAGCATTTT.

The chain carries TRBV7-2 and TRBJ1-6, with D possibly TRBD1 on 5 matching bases. Trimming stripped 1 base from V and 7 bases from J, with 11 bases between. The germline V gene has CDR1 SGHTA and CDR2 FQGNSA. The CDR3 is made up of 15 amino acids. The CDR3 spells CASSLGGAGNSPLHF. As DNA, the CDR3 is TGTGCCAGCAGCTTAGGTGGGGCTGGGAATTCACCCCTCCACTTT. Variable domain in full (rest from reference TRBV7-2 and TRBJ1-6): GAGVSQSPSNKVTEKGKDVELRCDPISGHTALYWYRQSLGQGLEFLIYFQGNSAPDKSGLPSDRFSAERTGGSVSTLTIQRTQQEDSAVYLCASSLGGAGNSPLHFGNGTRLTVT.

The chain links TRBV5-1 to TRBJ2-1; 8 bases are shared with TRBD2. The CDR3 extends over 11 amino acids. The trim removed 7 bases at V and 6 bases at J, leaving 0 bases unmatched. The germline V gene encodes CDR1 SGHRS and CDR2 YFSETQ. CDR3 protein: CASGLANEQFF. The CDR3 DNA follows: TGCGCCAGCGGACTAGCCAATGAGCAGTTCTTC.

The chain recombines TRBV11-2 with TRBJ1-4; TRBD1 is a possible D gene (6 bases). Germline V gene sequence: CDR1 SGHAT, CDR2 FQNNGV. Trimming cost V 6 bases and J 5 bases, with 13 bases left between them. CDR3 length: 14 amino acids. CDR3 residues: CASRRQEPNEKLFF. The DNA for the CDR3 is TGTGCCAGCAGGAGACAGGAGCCCAATGAAAAACTGTTTTTT.

The rearrangement uses TRBV5-1 and TRBJ1-2; D is possibly TRBD1 (5 bases). Per germline, CDR1 SGHRS and CDR2 YFSETQ. The CDR3 length is 15 residues. V was trimmed by 0 bases and J by 3 bases, leaving 12 bases between them. The CDR3 region is CASSLESGGDYGYTF. CDR3 coding DNA: TGCGCCAGCAGCTTGGAATCGGGGGGTGACTATGGCTACACCTTC.

The chain couples TRBV5-5 to TRBJ2-3; 10 positions agree with TRBD1. CDR3 length: 16 residues. With 3 bases clipped from V and 4 bases from J, the junction kept 8 bases outside the gene matches. Germline CDR1 SGHKS, CDR2 YYEKEE (reference sequence). CDR3 sequence: CASSWAGTGDSDTQYF. In nucleotides, the CDR3 is TGTGCCAGCAGCTGGGCCGGGACAGGGGATTCAGATACGCAGTATTTT.

This rearrangement joins TRBV29-1 to TRBJ1-5; 7 bases are shared with TRBD1. V lost 8 bases to trimming and J lost 3 bases; unmatched junction nucleotides: 4. The V gene's germline CDR1 is SQVTM and CDR2 ANQGSEA. This CDR3 is 12 amino acids long. This CDR3 is CSIGTDNQPQHF. The CDR3 DNA sequence: TGCAGCATCGGGACAGACAATCAGCCCCAGCATTTT. Full variable domain (rest looked up from reference TRBV29-1 and TRBJ1-5): SAVISQKPSRDICQRGTSLTIQCQVDSQVTMMFWYRQQPGQSLTLIATANQGSEATYESGFVIDKFPISRPNLTFSTLTVSNMSPEDSSIYLCSIGTDNQPQHFGDGTRLSIL.

For the CDR3, the DNA is TGTGCCAGCAGCCAACTTTCTGGACAGGGCGGTGGAAACACCATATATTTT. Residues: CASSQLSGQGGGNTIYF. V is TRBV3-1 (or the pseudogene TRBV3-2) and J is TRBJ1-3; 8 bases are a match to TRBD1. J was trimmed by 3 bases and V by 2 bases; bases with no gene match: 9. Germline V gives CDR1 LGHDT, CDR2 YNNKEL (reference sequence). This CDR3 contains 17 residues.

This clone has only one observation. The V gene is TRBV5-6, the J gene TRBJ1-4, with a weak D call TRBD1 (5 bases). Trimming stripped 6 bases from V and 2 bases from J, with 17 bases between. The CDR3 totals 16 residues. In germline, CDR1 is SGHDT, CDR2 YYEEEE. Here the CDR3 DNA reads TGTGCCAGCAAGTTGGGTTTCGGGGGGACTAATGAAAAACTGTTTTTT. As protein: CASKLGFGGTNEKLFF.

The J gene is TRBJ2-7, the V gene TRBV11-2, with D possibly matching TRBD2 (7 bases). V was cut by 4 bases and J by 0 bases, with 16 bases left in between. CDR3 size: 16 residues. Per the germline V gene, CDR1 is SGHAT and CDR2 is FQNNGV. CDR3 region: CASSSAGGRFSYEQYF. As DNA, the CDR3 is TGTGCCAGCAGCTCAGCCGGGGGGCGCTTCTCCTACGAGCAGTACTTC.

This clone was counted between two and nine times. The chain combines TRBV5-5 with TRBJ1-1; tentatively, D is TRBD1 (5 bases). Deletions cut 2 bases from V and 3 bases from J, with 11 bases between. Germline assignment: CDR1 SGHKS and CDR2 YYEKEE (reference sequence). This CDR3 has 14 amino acids. The CDR3 protein is CASSFWGGDTEAFF. CDR3 in DNA: TGTGCCAGCAGCTTCTGGGGGGGTGACACTGAAGCTTTCTTT.

The genes are TRBV12-3 or TRBV12-4 and TRBJ1-5, with TRBD1 as a possible D gene (6 bases). This CDR3 spans 12 amino acids. The germline V and J ends were trimmed by 6 bases and 7 bases, with 10 bases remaining between them. The DNA of the CDR3 is TGTGCCAGCAGCTGGACAGCGCAGCCCCAGCATTTT. This codes for CASSWTAQPQHF.

This clone was picked up one time. The chain carries TRBV7-2 and TRBJ1-6; D might be TRBD1 (5 bases). CDR1 SGHTA and CDR2 FQGNSA come from the germline V gene. The CDR3 sequence is 15 residues long. Trimming left V 0 bases short and J 10 bases short, with 13 bases between. CDR3 in amino acids: CASSLAPGRGSPLHF. The CDR3 nucleotides read TGTGCCAGCAGCTTAGCCCCAGGTCGGGGGTCACCCCTCCACTTT. Complete variable domain (other parts from reference TRBV7-2 and TRBJ1-6): GAGVSQSPSNKVTEKGKDVELRCDPISGHTALYWYRQSLGQGLEFLIYFQGNSAPDKSGLPSDRFSAERTGGSVSTLTIQRTQQEDSAVYLCASSLAPGRGSPLHFGNGTRLTVT.

V is TRBV5-6 and J is TRBJ2-3; 10 bases align to TRBD2. Germline loops: CDR1 SGHDT, CDR2 YYEEEE. The CDR3 contains 16 residues. With V trimmed by 2 bases and J by 2 bases, 5 bases remained unmatched. The CDR3 reads CASSLVAGGTTDTQYF. CDR3 bases: TGTGCCAGCAGCTTAGTAGCGGGGGGTACCACAGATACGCAGTATTTT. Based on the CDR3 plus reference TRBV5-6 and TRBJ2-3, the full variable domain is DAGVTQSPTHLIKTRGQQVTLRCSPKSGHDTVSWYQQALGQGPQFIFQYYEEEERQRGNFPDRFSGHQFPNYSSELNVNALLLGDSALYLCASSLVAGGTTDTQYFGPGTRLTVL.

In this sample, this clone turned up once. The chain uses TRBV18 and TRBJ2-5; D possibly corresponds to TRBD2 (7 bases). CDR1 and CDR2 (germline): KGHSH, LQKENI. V was cut by 3 bases and J by 2 bases, with 13 bases left in between. The CDR3 length is 15 residues. The CDR3 region is CASSPNEGGQETQYF. The CDR3 region has the DNA TGTGCCAGCTCACCTAACGAGGGGGGGCAAGAGACCCAGTACTTC.

The chain is built from TRBV7-6 and TRBJ2-1; no firm D call. This CDR3 has 19 amino acids. Trimming removed 0 bases at V and 5 bases at J, with 23 bases between. CDR1 SGHVS and CDR2 FNYEAQ come from the germline V gene. The CDR3 sequence: CASSLALRVRVKGNNEQFF. The DNA for the CDR3 is TGTGCCAGCAGCTTAGCATTGAGAGTCCGGGTCAAAGGAAACAATGAGCAGTTCTTC.

The chain employs TRBV29-1 and TRBJ1-3; D is undetermined. The germline V gene encodes CDR1 SQVTM and CDR2 ANQGSEA. The V gene lost 4 bases and the J gene lost 0 bases, with 7 bases spanning the gap. The CDR3 totals 13 residues. This chain's CDR3 is CSVGLNSGNTIYF. The CDR3 DNA is TGCAGCGTTGGTCTTAACTCTGGAAACACCATATATTTT.

The chain couples TRBV7-9 to TRBJ2-4; no definite D call. This CDR3 has 17 residues. V lost 3 bases, J lost 3 bases, and 18 bases lay in between. Germline V gene data show CDR1 as SEHNR and CDR2 as FQNEAQ (reference sequence). CDR3 DNA: TGTGCCAGCAGCTTGTTGGGTATCAGGATGGACAAAAACATTCAGTACTTC. This encodes CASSLLGIRMDKNIQYF. Full variable domain (missing parts from reference TRBV7-9 and TRBJ2-4): DTGVSQNPRHKITKRGQNVTFRCDPISEHNRLYWYRQTLGQGPEFLTYFQNEAQLEKSRLLSDRFSAERPKGSFSTLEIQRTEQGDSAMYLCASSLLGIRMDKNIQYFGAGTRLSVL.

The chain couples TRBV6-5 to TRBJ2-7, with D maybe TRBD2 (7 bases). CDR1 is MNHEY and CDR2 is SVGAGI in the germline V gene. This CDR3 has 16 residues. Trimming stripped 2 bases from V and 0 bases from J, with 14 bases between. CDR3: CASSYGGGGSSYEQYF. Here the CDR3 DNA reads TGTGCCAGCAGTTACGGGGGCGGGGGAAGCTCCTACGAGCAGTACTTC.

CDR3 amino acids: CASTGTGDHGYTF. The CDR3 region has the DNA TGTGCCAGCACCGGGACAGGGGACCATGGCTACACCTTC. V is TRBV6-6 and J is TRBJ1-2, with 10 bases identical to TRBD1. Germline trimming cut 7 bases from V and 6 bases from J; bases unmatched to any gene: 5. Germline loops: CDR1 MNHNY, CDR2 SVGAGI (reference sequence). The CDR3 loop spans 13 amino acids.

As DNA, the CDR3 is TGCGCCAGCAGCTCATTACTAGCGGGGATTGTGGGTGAGCAGTTCTTC. Its translation is CASSSLLAGIVGEQFF. The chain links TRBV5-1 to TRBJ2-1; 10 positions match TRBD2. The V gene's germline CDR1 is SGHRS and CDR2 YFSETQ. This CDR3 region has 16 residues. The V and J ends lost 3 bases and 9 bases, in that order; junction bases with no gene match: 12. The full variable domain, its missing parts supplied by reference TRBV5-1 and TRBJ2-1, is KAGVTQTPRYLIKTRGQQVTLSCSPISGHRSVSWYQQTPGQGLQFLFEYFSETQRNKGNFPGRFSGRQFSNSRSEMNVSTLELGDSALYLCASSSLLAGIVGEQFFGPGTRLTVL.

The chain joins TRBV6-5 to TRBJ1-2; TRBD1 aligns across 7 bases. After removal of 6 bases from V and 4 bases from J, the junction contained 5 bases not matched to a gene. Germline V gene data show CDR1 as MNHEY and CDR2 as SVGAGI. The CDR3 spans 13 residues. The CDR3 loop is CASSPDRSYGYTF. CDR3 DNA sequence: TGTGCCAGCAGCCCGGACAGGTCCTATGGCTACACCTTC.

The DNA of the CDR3 is TGTGCCAGCGGATTGACACTTGAAGCTTTCTTT. It yields the protein CASGLTLEAFF. V and J are TRBV12-3 or TRBV12-4 and TRBJ1-1, with no clear D. CDR3 size: 11 residues. The ends were cut back, 8 bases at V and 7 bases at J, with 11 bases in the middle.